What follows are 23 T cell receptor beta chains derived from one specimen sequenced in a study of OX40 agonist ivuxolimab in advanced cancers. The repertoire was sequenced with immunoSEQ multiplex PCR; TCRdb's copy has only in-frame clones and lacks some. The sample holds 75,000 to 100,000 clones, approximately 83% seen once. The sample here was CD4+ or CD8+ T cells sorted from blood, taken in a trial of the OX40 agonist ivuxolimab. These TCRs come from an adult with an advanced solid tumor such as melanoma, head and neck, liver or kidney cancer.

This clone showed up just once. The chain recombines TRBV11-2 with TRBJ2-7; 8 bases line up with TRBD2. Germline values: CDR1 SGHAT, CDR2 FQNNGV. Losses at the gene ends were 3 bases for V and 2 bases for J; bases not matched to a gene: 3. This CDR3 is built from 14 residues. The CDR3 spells CASSFRGGPYEQYF. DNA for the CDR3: TGTGCCAGCAGCTTTCGGGGGGGCCCCTACGAGCAGTACTTC.

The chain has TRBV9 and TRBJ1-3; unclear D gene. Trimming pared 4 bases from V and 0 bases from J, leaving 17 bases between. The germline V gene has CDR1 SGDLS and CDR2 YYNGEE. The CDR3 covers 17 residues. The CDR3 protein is CASSSQVPGFSGNTIYF. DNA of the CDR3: TGTGCCAGCAGCTCCCAAGTTCCGGGTTTCTCTGGAAACACCATATATTTT.

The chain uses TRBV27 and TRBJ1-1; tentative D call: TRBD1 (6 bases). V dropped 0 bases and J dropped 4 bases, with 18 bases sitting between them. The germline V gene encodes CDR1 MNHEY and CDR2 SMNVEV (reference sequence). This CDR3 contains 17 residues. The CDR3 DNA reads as TGTGCCAGCAGTTTATCGCACATTACAGGGTATCCCACTGAAGCTTTCTTT. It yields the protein CASSLSHITGYPTEAFF.

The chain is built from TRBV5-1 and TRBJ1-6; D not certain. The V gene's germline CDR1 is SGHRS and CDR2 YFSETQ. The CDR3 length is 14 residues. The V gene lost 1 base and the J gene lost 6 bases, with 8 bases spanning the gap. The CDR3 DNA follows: TGCGCCAGCAGCTTGCCGGCAGTTAATTCACCCCTCCACTTT. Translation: CASSLPAVNSPLHF.

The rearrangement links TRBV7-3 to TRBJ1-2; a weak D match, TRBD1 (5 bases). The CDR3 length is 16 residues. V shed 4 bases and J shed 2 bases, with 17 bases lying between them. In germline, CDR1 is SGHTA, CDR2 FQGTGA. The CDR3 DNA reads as TGTGCCAGCAGCTCCCAGACGTCAGGGCAAAACTATGGCTACACCTTC. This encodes CASSSQTSGQNYGYTF.

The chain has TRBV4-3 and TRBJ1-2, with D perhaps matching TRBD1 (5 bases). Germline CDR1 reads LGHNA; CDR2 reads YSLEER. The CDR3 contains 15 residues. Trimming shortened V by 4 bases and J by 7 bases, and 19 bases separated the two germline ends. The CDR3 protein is CASSPGARTVGGYTF. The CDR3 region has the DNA TGCGCCAGCAGCCCTGGGGCGCGGACGGTTGGTGGCTACACCTTC.

This CDR3 reads CASSPNHSPYEQYF. The CDR3 DNA sequence: TGTGCCAGCAGCCCGAATCATTCTCCCTACGAGCAGTACTTC. The J gene is TRBJ2-7, the V gene TRBV7-3; unclear D gene. The V end was cut by 5 bases, the J end by 2 bases, with 13 bases between. The CDR3 consists of 14 residues. The germline V gene encodes CDR1 SGHTA and CDR2 FQGTGA.

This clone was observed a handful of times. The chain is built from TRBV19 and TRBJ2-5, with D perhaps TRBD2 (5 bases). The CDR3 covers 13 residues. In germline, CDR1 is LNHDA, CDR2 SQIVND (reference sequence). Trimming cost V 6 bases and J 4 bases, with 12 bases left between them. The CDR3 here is CASRGRGRETQYF. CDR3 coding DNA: TGTGCCAGTAGGGGCCGTGGGAGAGAGACCCAGTACTTC.

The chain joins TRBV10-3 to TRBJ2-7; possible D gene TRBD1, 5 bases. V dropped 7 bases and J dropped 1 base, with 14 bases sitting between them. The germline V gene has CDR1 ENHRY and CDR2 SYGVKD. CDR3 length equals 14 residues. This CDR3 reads CAITPRAESYEQYF. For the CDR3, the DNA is TGTGCCATCACTCCCAGGGCGGAGTCCTACGAGCAGTACTTC.

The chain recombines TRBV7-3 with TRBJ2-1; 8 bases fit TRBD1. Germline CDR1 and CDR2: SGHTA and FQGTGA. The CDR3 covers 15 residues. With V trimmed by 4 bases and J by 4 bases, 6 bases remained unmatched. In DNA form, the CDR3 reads TGTGCCAGCAGCTCGCGGACAGGGAATTACAATGAGCAGTTCTTC. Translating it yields CASSSRTGNYNEQFF.

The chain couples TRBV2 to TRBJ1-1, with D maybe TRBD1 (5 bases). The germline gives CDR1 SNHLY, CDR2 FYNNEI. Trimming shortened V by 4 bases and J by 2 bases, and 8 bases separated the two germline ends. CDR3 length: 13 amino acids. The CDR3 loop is CASSVGGNTEAFF. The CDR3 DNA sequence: TGTGCCAGCAGTGTCGGGGGAAACACTGAAGCTTTCTTT.

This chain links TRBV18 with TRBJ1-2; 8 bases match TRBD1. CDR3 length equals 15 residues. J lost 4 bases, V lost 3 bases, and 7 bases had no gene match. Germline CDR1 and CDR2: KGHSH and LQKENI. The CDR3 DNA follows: TGTGCCAGCTCACCCGGGACAGGTGGGTCCTATGGCTACACCTTC. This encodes CASSPGTGGSYGYTF.

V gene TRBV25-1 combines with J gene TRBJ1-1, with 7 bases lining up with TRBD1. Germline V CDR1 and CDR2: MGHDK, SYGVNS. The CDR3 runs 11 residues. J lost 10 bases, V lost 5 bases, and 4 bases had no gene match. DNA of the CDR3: TGTGCCAGCAGTATAGGGGGCATAGCTTTCTTT. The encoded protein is CASSIGGIAFF.

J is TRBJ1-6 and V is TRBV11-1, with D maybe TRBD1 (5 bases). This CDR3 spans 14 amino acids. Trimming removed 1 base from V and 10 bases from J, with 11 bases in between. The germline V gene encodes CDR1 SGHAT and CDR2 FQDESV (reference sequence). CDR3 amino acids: CASSLVGGNSPLHF. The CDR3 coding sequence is TGTGCCAGCAGCTTAGTTGGGGGGAACTCACCCCTCCACTTT.

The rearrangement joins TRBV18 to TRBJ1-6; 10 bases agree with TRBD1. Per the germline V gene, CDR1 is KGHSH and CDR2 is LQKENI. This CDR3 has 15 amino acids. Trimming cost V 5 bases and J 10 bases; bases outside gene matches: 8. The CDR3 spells CASSSRGQGRSPLHF. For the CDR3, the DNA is TGTGCCAGCTCATCACGGGGACAGGGGAGATCACCCCTCCACTTT.

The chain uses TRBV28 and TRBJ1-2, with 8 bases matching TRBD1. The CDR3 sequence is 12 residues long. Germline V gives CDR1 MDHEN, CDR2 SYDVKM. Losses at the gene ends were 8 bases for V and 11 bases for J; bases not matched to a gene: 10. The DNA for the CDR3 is TGTGCCAGCTATGGACAGGGAGAGCGGTACACCTTC. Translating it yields CASYGQGERYTF.

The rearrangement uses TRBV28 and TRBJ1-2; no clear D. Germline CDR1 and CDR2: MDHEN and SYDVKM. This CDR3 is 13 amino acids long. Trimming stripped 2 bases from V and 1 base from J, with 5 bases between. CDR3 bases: TGTGCCAGCAGTTTAGTCGTTAACTATGGCTACACCTTC. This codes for CASSLVVNYGYTF.

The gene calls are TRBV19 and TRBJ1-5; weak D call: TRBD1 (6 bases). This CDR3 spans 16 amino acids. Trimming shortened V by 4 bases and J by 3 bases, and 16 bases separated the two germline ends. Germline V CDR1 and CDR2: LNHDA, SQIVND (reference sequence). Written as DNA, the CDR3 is TGTGCCAGTAGTAAGAGAGGTGGGGGGCCCAATCAGCCCCAGCATTTT. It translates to CASSKRGGGPNQPQHF.

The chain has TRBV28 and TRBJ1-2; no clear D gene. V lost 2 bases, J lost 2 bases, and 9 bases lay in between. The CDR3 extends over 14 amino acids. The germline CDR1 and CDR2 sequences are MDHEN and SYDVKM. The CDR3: CASSLVRRNYGYTF. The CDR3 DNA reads TGTGCCAGCAGTTTAGTAAGGCGGAACTATGGCTACACCTTC.

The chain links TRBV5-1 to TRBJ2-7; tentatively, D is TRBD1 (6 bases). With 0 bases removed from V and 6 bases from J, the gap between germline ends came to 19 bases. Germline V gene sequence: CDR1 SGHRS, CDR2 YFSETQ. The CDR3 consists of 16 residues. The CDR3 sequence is CASSLEAAGVLGEQYF. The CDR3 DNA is TGCGCCAGCAGCTTGGAGGCCGCAGGGGTATTGGGCGAGCAGTACTTC.

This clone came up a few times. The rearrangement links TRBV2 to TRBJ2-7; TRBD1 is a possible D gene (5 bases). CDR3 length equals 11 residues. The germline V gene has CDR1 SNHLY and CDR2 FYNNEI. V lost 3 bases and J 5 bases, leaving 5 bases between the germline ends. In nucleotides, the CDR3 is TGTGCCAGCAGTGACAGGGACGAGCAGTACTTC. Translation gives CASSDRDEQYF.

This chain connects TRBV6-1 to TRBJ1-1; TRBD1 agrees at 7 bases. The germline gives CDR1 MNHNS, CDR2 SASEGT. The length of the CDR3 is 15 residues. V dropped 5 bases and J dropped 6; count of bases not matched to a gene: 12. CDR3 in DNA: TGTGCCAGCAGTCTTACTAACAGGGGTGGGGCTGAAGCTTTCTTT. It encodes CASSLTNRGGAEAFF.

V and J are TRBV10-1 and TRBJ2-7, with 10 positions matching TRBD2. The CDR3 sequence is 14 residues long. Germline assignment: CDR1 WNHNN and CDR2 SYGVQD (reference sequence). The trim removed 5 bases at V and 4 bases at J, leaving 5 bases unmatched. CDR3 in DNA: TGCGCCAGCAGTAAAAGCGGGAGGGCTTACGAGCAGTACTTC. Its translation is CASSKSGRAYEQYF.